Detailed here is one TCR beta chain. The data belong to a study of blood T cell repertoires in COVID-19. Study-wide context: The study drew acute and convalescent COVID-19 samples from the United States, Italy and Spain. Nucleic acid was either cDNA or gDNA, and it came from T cells, B-cell-depleted T cells, or PBMCs.

Per the germline V gene, CDR1 is LGHDT and CDR2 is YNNKEL (reference sequence). Trimming took off 4 bases at V and 1 base at J, with 8 bases between the two ends. There are 14 residues in the CDR3. Authors' analysis steps: The assay estimated nucleated cells by amplifying reference gene primers. The protocol was immunoSEQ multiplex PCR, while the TCRdb copy is restricted to in-frame clones and leaves out a portion. V and J calls plus clone size are reproduced from that table; the DNA served to infer D and trimming. The sample shows 200,000 to 300,000 clones, around 90% of them seen only once. This clonotype was obtained from a man in his 60s who had recovered from COVID-19. This sequence joins TRBV3-1 (or the pseudogene TRBV3-2) and TRBJ1-3; D not resolved. The sample was peripheral blood. The CDR3 DNA follows: TGTGCCAGCAGCCGCACCGGGTCTGGAAACACCATATATTTT. It yields the protein CASSRTGSGNTIYF.